One and the same sample provided the 11 T cell receptor beta chains below, sequenced in a study of T cells after yellow fever vaccination. In TCRdb, the 5' RACE reads were re-called with MiXCR into one record per CDR3 protein. The sample gives roughly 260,000 distinct CDR3 sequences, 10% to 15% of which show up once; around 0.49% is in the top ten. The sample consisted of CD4+ T cells sorted from PBMCs, taken 45 days after the yellow fever booster vaccination. The receptors originated from a man aged 25-40 years who received the YFV17D yellow fever vaccine.

CDR3 in amino acids: CSVGQWQGGFEQYF. The DNA of the CDR3 is TGCAGCGTTGGCCAGTGGCAGGGAGGCTTCGAGCAGTACTTC. The V and J genes are TRBV29-1 and TRBJ2-7, with a possible D match to TRBD2 (6 bases). V was shortened by 4 bases and J by 6 bases, with 19 bases between the two germline ends. Germline CDR1 is SQVTM and CDR2 is ANQGSEA. This CDR3 region has 14 residues.

The rearrangement uses TRBV2 and TRBJ1-3; the D is unclear. This CDR3 region has 14 residues. Germline V lookup: CDR1 SNHLY, CDR2 FYNNEI. Trimming stripped 7 bases from V and 4 bases from J, with 14 bases between. CDR3 loop: CASTPQLSGNTIYF. As DNA, the CDR3 is TGTGCCAGCACTCCACAACTGTCCGGAAACACCATATATTTT.

In its sample, this clonotype was seen a few times. The V gene is TRBV6-2 or TRBV6-3, the J gene TRBJ2-7; 12 nucleotides agree with TRBD2. The CDR3 spans 14 residues. CDR1 MNHEY and CDR2 SVGEGT come from the germline V gene. V was clipped by 5 bases and J by 3 bases; unmatched bases: 2. This CDR3 is CASSLLAGGYEQYF. The CDR3 DNA sequence: TGTGCCAGCAGTCTACTAGCGGGAGGCTACGAGCAGTACTTC.

This chain connects TRBV12-3 or TRBV12-4 to TRBJ1-3, with D maybe TRBD1 (5 bases). V was trimmed by 10 bases and J by 11 bases, leaving 18 bases between them. There are 12 residues in the CDR3. The CDR3 region is CATGLRVSPIYF. The CDR3 DNA follows: TGTGCCACGGGACTACGCGTTTCGCCCATATATTTT.

In its sample, this clonotype was seen a few times. The chain couples TRBV12-3 or TRBV12-4 to TRBJ1-4, with TRBD1 matching 8 bases. The junction had 5 bases not matched to a gene; V was cut back by 4 bases and J by 4 bases. The CDR3 length is 15 residues. For the CDR3, the DNA is TGTGCCAGCAGTTCATGGGACAGGAATAATGAAAAACTGTTTTTT. Protein product: CASSSWDRNNEKLFF.

This clonotype showed up just a few times. The V call is TRBV29-1, the J call TRBJ1-2; the D gene is possibly TRBD1 (6 bases). CDR1 is SQVTM, CDR2 ANQGSEA, per germline. Trimming cost V 1 base and J 4 bases, with 22 bases left between them. The CDR3 is 17 residues long. CDR3 nucleotide sequence: TGCAGCGTTGAAGGGGGTCAGGGGACCCCATCCAGCTATGGCTACACCTTC. Amino acid sequence: CSVEGGQGTPSSYGYTF.

This clonotype was picked up a small number of times. This sequence joins TRBV2 and TRBJ1-5, with D uncertain. Germline loops: CDR1 SNHLY, CDR2 FYNNEI. V was trimmed by 4 bases and J by 5 bases, leaving 12 bases between them. The CDR3 spans 14 residues. In DNA form, the CDR3 reads TGTGCCAGCAGTGTGGTCTCCCCGGATCAGCCCCAGCATTTT. This codes for CASSVVSPDQPQHF.

In the case of this clonotype: Relative to the germline gene, one junction end is altered; a read error may explain this. The J gene is TRBJ2-4, the V gene TRBV3-1; no clear D gene. CDR1 and CDR2 (germline): LGHDT, YNNKEL (reference sequence). The CDR3 contains 16 residues. CDR3 protein: CASSQDGVLAENIQYF. CDR3 nucleotide sequence: TGTGCCAGCAGCCAAGATGGGGTTTTAGCCGAAAACATTCAGTACTTC.

This clonotype has a handful of counts. This rearrangement joins TRBV7-2 to TRBJ2-1, with TRBD2 matching over 11 bases. This CDR3 has 16 amino acids. From germline, CDR1 is SGHTA and CDR2 FQGNSA. V lost 3 bases, J lost 12 bases, and 13 bases stayed unmatched. CDR3 in amino acids: CASSLQGWGLAAGQFF. The CDR3 DNA sequence: TGTGCCAGCAGCTTGCAGGGGTGGGGACTAGCGGCCGGGCAGTTCTTC.

This clonotype was detected ten times or more. The chain has TRBV12-3 or TRBV12-4 and TRBJ1-1; no definite D call. V gave up 8 bases and J gave up 4 bases, with 8 bases separating them. The CDR3 sequence is 11 residues long. The CDR3 DNA sequence: TGTGCCAGCTCACTTGGCACTGAAGCTTTCTTT. Translated: CASSLGTEAFF.

Comment on this clonotype: This could be a read error, since a much larger clone is one nucleotide away. The chain joins TRBV18 to TRBJ2-7, with D possibly TRBD1 on 6 matching bases. Per germline, CDR1 KGHSH and CDR2 LQKENI. There are 13 residues in the CDR3. DNA of the CDR3: TGTTCCAGCTCACCAACAGGGACCTACGAGCAGTACTTC. Its protein product is CSSSPTGTYEQYF.